This T cell receptor (beta chain) was profiled in a study of regulatory T cells in long-lasting Graves disease. Findings and limits, study-wide: Limited samples may have lowered accuracy. Fewer public clonotypes were shared by new patients (around 1,000) than by persistent patients (approximately 2,700).

HTBI primers from iRepertoire and Arm-PCR of CDR3 regions yielded the TCR beta libraries. One entry per CDR3 protein results from TCRdb running MiXCR on the multiplex PCR reads. The table lists under 300,000 distinct CDR3 sequences, around 20% of them singletons. The time point denotes: newly diagnosed GD, antithyroid drugs for less than 3 months. The TCR library was prepared using RNA isolated from PBMCs. It was an endocrinology department in Xi'an, China, that provided the patients. This clonotype was recorded a few times. Its antigen is unknown. A far larger clone is only one base removed, so a read error is likely. The CDR3 consists of 14 residues. Per germline, CDR1 MNHEY and CDR2 SVGEGT. J was trimmed by 0 bases and V by 7 bases; bases with no gene match: 5.

Source: peripheral blood mononuclear cells (PBMCs), taken at new diagnosis, from a patient treated with antithyroid drugs. The TCR comes from a female donor with Graves disease. V gene TRBV6-2 or TRBV6-3 combines with J gene TRBJ1-1; 7 nucleotides align to TRBD1. The CDR3 sequence: CASIPGTVNTEAFF. The CDR3 coding sequence is TGTGCCAGCATTCCCGGGACAGTGAACACTGAAGCTTTCTTT.